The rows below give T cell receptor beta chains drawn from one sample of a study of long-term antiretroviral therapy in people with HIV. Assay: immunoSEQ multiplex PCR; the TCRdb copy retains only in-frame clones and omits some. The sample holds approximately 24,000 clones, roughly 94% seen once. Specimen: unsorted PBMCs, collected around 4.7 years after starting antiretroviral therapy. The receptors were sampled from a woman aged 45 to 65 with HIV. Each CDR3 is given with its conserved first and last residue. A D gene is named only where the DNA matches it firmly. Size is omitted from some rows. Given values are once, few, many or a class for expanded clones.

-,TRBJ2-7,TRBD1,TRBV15,TGTGCCACCAGCTTCGGGACAGTTAACTCCGAGCAGTACTTC,CATSFGTVNSEQYF
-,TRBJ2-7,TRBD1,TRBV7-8,TGTGCCAGCAGCTCACCTGCAGGGGGTGTTGGCTACGAGCAGTACTTC,CASSSPAGGVGYEQYF
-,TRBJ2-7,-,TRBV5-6,TGTGCCAGCAGCGCCTCCCTTTACGAGCAGTACTTC,CASSASLYEQYF
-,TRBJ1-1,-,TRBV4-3,TGCGCCAGCAGCCAAGAAAGGAGCACTGAAGCTTTCTTT,CASSQERSTEAFF
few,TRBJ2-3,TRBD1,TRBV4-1,TGCGCCAGCAGCCAAGGGGACAGTGCTGGCACAGATACGCAGTATTTT,CASSQGDSAGTDTQYF
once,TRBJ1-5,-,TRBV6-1,TGTGCCAGCGGTGGAGGAGCACCTTCATTGAATCAGCCCCAGCATTTT,CASGGGAPSLNQPQHF
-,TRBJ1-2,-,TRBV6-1,TGTGCCAGCAGAGTAGGACAGCTCCTCTATGGCTACACCTTC,CASRVGQLLYGYTF
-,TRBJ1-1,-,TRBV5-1,TGCGCCAGCAAGACAGGGAACACTGAAGCTTTCTTT,CASKTGNTEAFF
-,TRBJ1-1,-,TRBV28,TGTGCCAGCAGTTTACGGGACGAATCTTTCTTT,CASSLRDESFF
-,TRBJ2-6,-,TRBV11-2,TGTGCCAGCAGCTTAGATCAGAGCGTCTCTGGGGCCAACGTCCTGACTTTC,CASSLDQSVSGANVLTF
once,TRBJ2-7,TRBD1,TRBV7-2,TGTGCCAGCAGCTTGTCAGGGGGCACAGCCTACGAGCAGTACTTC,CASSLSGGTAYEQYF
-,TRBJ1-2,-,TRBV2,TGTGCCAGCAGTGGGGATGGCGGCTACACCTTC,CASSGDGGYTF
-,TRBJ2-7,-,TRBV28,TGTGCCAGCAGCCTGGCTATCTTCCCCTACGAGCAGTACTTC,CASSLAIFPYEQYF
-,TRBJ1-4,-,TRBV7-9,TGTGCCAGCAGCACCGAGACAGGTTTGGGTGAAAAACTGTTTTTT,CASSTETGLGEKLFF
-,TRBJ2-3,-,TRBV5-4,TGTGCCAGCAGGGGGGGGGCGGGAGCAGATACGCAGTATTTT,CASRGGAGADTQYF
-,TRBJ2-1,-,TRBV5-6,TGTGCCAGCAGCTCCTACAATGAGCAGTTCTTC,CASSSYNEQFF
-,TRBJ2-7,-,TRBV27,TGTGCCAGCGGTCCTTACGAGCAGTACTTC,CASGPYEQYF
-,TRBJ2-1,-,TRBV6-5,TGTGCCAGCAGTTACTCGCACTATAGCCTTGCTGAGCAGTTCTTC,CASSYSHYSLAEQFF
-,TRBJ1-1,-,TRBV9,TGTGCCAGCCCTCAGGCGGGGCCGCCTTTCTTT,CASPQAGPPFF
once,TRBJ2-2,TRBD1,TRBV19,TGTGCCAGTAGGCGGACAGGGGCGTTCACCGGGGAGCTGTTTTTT,CASRRTGAFTGELFF
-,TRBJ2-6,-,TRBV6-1,TGTGCCAGCATTTTCGGGGTCTCTGGGGCCAACGTCCTGACTTTC,CASIFGVSGANVLTF
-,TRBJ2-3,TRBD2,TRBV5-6,TGTGCCAGCAGCCCTGGGACTAGCGGGGTTACGCAGTATTTT,CASSPGTSGVTQYF
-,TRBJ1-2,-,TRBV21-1,TGTGCCAGCAGCGCGCCGGGGGGAGGCTATGGCTACACCTTC,CASSAPGGGYGYTF
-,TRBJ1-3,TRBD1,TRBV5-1,TGCGCCAGCAGCTTGATAGGGGGCGCGACTGGAAACACCATATATTTT,CASSLIGGATGNTIYF